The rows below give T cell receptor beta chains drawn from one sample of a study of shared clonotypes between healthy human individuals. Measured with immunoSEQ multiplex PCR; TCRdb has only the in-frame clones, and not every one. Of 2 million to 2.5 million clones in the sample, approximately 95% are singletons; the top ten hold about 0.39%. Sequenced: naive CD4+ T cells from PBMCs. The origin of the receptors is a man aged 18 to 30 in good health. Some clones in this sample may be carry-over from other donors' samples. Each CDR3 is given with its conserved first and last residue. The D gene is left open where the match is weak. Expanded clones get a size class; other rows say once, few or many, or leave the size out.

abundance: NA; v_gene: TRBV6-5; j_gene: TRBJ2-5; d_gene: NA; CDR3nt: TGTGCCAGCAGTCCCGGGCCGTTCCAAGATACCCAGTACTTC; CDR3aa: CASSPGPFQDTQYF
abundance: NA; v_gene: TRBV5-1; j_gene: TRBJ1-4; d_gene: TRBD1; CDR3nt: TGCGCCAGCAGCCAAGGGACAGGGGGCGTGGAAAAACTGTTTTTT; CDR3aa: CASSQGTGGVEKLFF
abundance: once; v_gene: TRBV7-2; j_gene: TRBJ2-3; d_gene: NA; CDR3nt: TGTGCCAGCAGCTCCTCCCTCGGGACTTGGGATACGCAGTATTTT; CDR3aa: CASSSSLGTWDTQYF
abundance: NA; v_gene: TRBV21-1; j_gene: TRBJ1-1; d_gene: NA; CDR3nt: TGTGCCAGCAGCAAGACGGGGACAGACCGAACCGATGAAGCTTTCTTT; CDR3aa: CASSKTGTDRTDEAFF
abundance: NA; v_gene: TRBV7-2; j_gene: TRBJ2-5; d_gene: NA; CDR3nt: TGTGCCAGCAGCTTCCGACAAGTCGGCCAAGAGACCCAGTACTTC; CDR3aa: CASSFRQVGQETQYF
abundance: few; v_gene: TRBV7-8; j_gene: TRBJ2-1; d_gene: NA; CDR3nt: TGTGCCAGCAGCGAGGTTCACAATGAGCAGTTCTTC; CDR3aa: CASSEVHNEQFF
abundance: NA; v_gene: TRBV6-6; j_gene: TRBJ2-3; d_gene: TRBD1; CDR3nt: TGTGCCAGCCCTTCACAGGGGGCGCCCCGGACAGATACGCAGTATTTT; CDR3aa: CASPSQGAPRTDTQYF
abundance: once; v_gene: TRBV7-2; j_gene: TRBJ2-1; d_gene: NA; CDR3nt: TGTGCCAGCAGCGGACTCAACAATGAGCAGTTCTTC; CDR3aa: CASSGLNNEQFF
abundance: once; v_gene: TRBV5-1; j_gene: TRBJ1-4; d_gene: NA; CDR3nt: TGCGCCAGCAGCCCGGCCGGGACAACTAATGAAAAACTGTTTTTT; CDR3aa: CASSPAGTTNEKLFF
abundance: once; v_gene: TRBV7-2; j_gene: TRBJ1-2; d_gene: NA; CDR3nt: TGTGCCAGCAGCCCTCCAGGGAGCAGGAGGAACTATGGCTACACCTTC; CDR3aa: CASSPPGSRRNYGYTF
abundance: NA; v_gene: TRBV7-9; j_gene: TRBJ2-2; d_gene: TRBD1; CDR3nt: TGTGCCAGCAGCTTACCCGGACAGGGGCGCACCGGGGAGCTGTTTTTT; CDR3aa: CASSLPGQGRTGELFF
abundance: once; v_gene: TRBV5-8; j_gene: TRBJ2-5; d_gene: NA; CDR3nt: TGTGCCAGCAGCTTGAGGGGGGTCCAGGGGACCCAGTACTTC; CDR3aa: CASSLRGVQGTQYF